This T cell receptor (beta chain) was sequenced in a study of T cell repertoires in cytomegalovirus infection. Study-level information: In the study, CMV epitopes included recently identified HLA-C-restricted and well-studied HLA-B-restricted ones. An indication of both CMV infection and matching HLA type came from public TCR beta signatures.

CDR1 is LGHNA, CDR2 YSLEER, per germline. The junction had 7 bases not matched to a gene; V was cut back by 4 bases and J by 12 bases. CDR3 length equals 13 residues. TCRdb reanalysed the reads using MiXCR and keeps one entry per CDR3 protein. Among some 700,000 distinct CDR3 sequences listed, about 33% were seen once. This clonotype was observed a single time. Its antigen is currently unknown. The sequence derives from a human donor in good health (CMV status not recorded). Some clones in this sample may be carry-over from other donors' samples. This rearrangement joins TRBV4-3 to TRBJ2-1, with 9 bases identical to TRBD2. The sequencing used cultured PBMCs, collected from culture after CMV antigen stimulation. This CDR3 is CASSLREGSGQFF. The DNA for the CDR3 is TGCGCCAGCAGCCTGCGGGAGGGGTCGGGGCAGTTCTTC.